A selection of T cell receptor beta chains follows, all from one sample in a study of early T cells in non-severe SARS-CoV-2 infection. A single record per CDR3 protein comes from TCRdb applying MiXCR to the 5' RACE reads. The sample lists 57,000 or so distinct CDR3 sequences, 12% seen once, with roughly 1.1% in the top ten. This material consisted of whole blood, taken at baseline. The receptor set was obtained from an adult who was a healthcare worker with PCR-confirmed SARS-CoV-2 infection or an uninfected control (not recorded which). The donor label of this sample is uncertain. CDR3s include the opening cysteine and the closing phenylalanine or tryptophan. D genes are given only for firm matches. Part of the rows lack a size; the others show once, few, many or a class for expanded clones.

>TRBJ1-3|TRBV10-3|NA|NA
TGTGCCATACGAGACAACAAGGACAGCTCTGGAAACACCATATATTTT
CAIRDNKDSSGNTIYF
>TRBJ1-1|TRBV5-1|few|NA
TGCGCCAGCAGCTTGGTACGGGACATACCTGGAGACACTGAAGCTTTCTTT
CASSLVRDIPGDTEAFF
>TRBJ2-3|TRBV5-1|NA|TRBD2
TGCGCCAGCAGTCACCCCCCTCGACTAGCAGGCACAGATACGCAGTATTTT
CASSHPPRLAGTDTQYF
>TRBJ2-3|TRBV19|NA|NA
TGTGCCACCAGGCGCACAGATACGCAGTATTTT
CATRRTDTQYF
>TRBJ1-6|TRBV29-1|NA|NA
TGCAGCGTTTCGGTTGGCAGTGTCAATTCACCCCTCCACTTT
CSVSVGSVNSPLHF
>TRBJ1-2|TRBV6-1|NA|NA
TGTGCCAGCAGAGATGACTATGGCTACACCTTC
CASRDDYGYTF
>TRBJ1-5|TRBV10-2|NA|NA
TGCGCCAGCAGTGAGGCTAATCAGCCCCAGCATTTT
CASSEANQPQHF
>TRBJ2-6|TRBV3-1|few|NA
TGTGCCAGCAGAACGGGACATCGCAGCTCTGGGGCCAACGTCCTGACTTTC
CASRTGHRSSGANVLTF
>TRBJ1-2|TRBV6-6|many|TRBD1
TGTGCCAGCAGTTACGAGACAGGGGGCTACACCTTC
CASSYETGGYTF
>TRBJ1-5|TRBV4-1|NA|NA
TGCGCCAGCAGCCAAGAAGGTAGAAATCAGCCCCAGCATTTT
CASSQEGRNQPQHF
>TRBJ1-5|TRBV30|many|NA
TGTGCCTGGAGTGTACATATCAATCAGCCCCAGCATTTT
CAWSVHINQPQHF
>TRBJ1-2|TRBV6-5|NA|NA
TGTGCCAGCAGGAGGGGGTTAGTGGATGGCTACACCTTC
CASRRGLVDGYTF
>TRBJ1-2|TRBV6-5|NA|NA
TGTGCCAGCAGGTTATCTGCCCGGGGGGGCTACACCTTC
CASRLSARGGYTF
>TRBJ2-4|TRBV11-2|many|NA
TGTGCCAGCAGCGCGCCCGGACTTAGACTAGCCAAAAACATTCAGTACTTC
CASSAPGLRLAKNIQYF
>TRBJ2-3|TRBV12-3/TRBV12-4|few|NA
TGTGCCAGCAACTGGCAGGTTGGGACGGCAGATACGCAGTATTTT
CASNWQVGTADTQYF
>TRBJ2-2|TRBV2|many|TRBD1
TGTGCCAGCAACGGACAGGGGTCCGGGGAGCTGTTTTTT
CASNGQGSGELFF
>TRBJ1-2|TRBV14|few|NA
TGTGCCAGCAGCCAAAGGGGCGGGAGTGGCTACACCTTC
CASSQRGGSGYTF
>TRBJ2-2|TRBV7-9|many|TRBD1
TGTGCCAGCAGCTCACCCCCGACAGGGGGCGCGAGGACCGGGGAGCTGTTTTTT
CASSSPPTGGARTGELFF
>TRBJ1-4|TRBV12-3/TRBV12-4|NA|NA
TGTGCCAGCAGTTTGGTAGGGACACCCAAACTGTTTTTT
CASSLVGTPKLFF
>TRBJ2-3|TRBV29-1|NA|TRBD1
TGCAGCGTTGAATACGGACAGGGGGCAACAGATACGCAGTATTTT
CSVEYGQGATDTQYF
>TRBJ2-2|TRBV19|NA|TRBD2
TGTGCCAGTAGTATCTTCCGACTAGCGGGGGGGCCGAACACCGGGGAGCTGTTTTTT
CASSIFRLAGGPNTGELFF
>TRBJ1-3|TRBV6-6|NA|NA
TGTGCCAGCAGTTACTCGGCAGGGCCTGGAAACACCATATATTTT
CASSYSAGPGNTIYF
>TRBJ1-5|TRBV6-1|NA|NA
TGTGCCAGCAGTTTCCCACAGTGGCCCCAGCATTTT
CASSFPQWPQHF
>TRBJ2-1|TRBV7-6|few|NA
TGTGCCAGCAGCTTCGGACCGGCGCCCTACAATGAGCAGTTCTTC
CASSFGPAPYNEQFF
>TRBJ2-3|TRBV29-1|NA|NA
TGCAGCGTTGAAAGGGGGGTGGGTACAGATACGCAGTATTTT
CSVERGVGTDTQYF
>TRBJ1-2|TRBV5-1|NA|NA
TGCGCCAGCAGCTTCCAGGGCGATGGCTACACCTTC
CASSFQGDGYTF
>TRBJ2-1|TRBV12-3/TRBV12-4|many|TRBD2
TGTGCCAGCAGTTCGGGACTAGCGGGTTACAATGAGCAGTTCTTC
CASSSGLAGYNEQFF
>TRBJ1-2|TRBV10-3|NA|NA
TGTGCCATCAGTGAGTCGAATATAGGCTTCTATGGCTACACCTTC
CAISESNIGFYGYTF
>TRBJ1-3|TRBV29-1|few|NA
TGCAGCGTTCGAGGAACTGGAAACACCATATATTTT
CSVRGTGNTIYF
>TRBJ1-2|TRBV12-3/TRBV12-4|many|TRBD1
TGTGCCAGCAGCCCCGGACAGGGGGCTGAGATCTATGGCTACACCTTC
CASSPGQGAEIYGYTF